Presented here are 9 T cell receptor beta chains from one specimen sequenced in a study of blood T cells in healthy people across ages. Next came a second PCR, run for roughly 7 to 12 cycles, which used a sample-barcoded 5' primer along with a J-beta primer mix. TCRdb called the 5' RACE reads again in MiXCR, with one record for every CDR3 protein. The table records about 840,000 distinct CDR3 sequences, 29% of them present only once. This same sample was also taken into another study, of T cells of mothers and their children.

Input material: blood. Receptors were obtained from a woman between 40 and 50 years old in good health.

This clonotype has a count of ten or more. V is TRBV12-3 or TRBV12-4 and J is TRBJ2-7; the D gene could be TRBD1 or TRBD2 (5 bases each). Trimming removed 4 bases from V and 2 bases from J, with 24 bases in between. This CDR3 is 18 amino acids long. The CDR3 DNA follows: TGTGCCAGCAGTTCCGGTACGAGGATGGGGACGGGAACCTACGAGCAGTACTTC. As protein: CASSSGTRMGTGTYEQYF.

This clonotype turned up a few times. The V and J genes are TRBV7-2 and TRBJ2-1; TRBD2 is a possible D gene (5 bases). The germline V gene has CDR1 SGHTA and CDR2 FQGNSA. The CDR3 is 14 residues long. Between the trimmed V and J ends, which lost 4 bases and 7 bases, there was a span of 14 bases. The CDR3 reads CASSYTGSWNEQFF. The CDR3 coding sequence is TGTGCCAGCAGCTATACGGGGTCATGGAATGAGCAGTTCTTC.

Ten or more counts support this clonotype. The rearrangement joins TRBV27 to TRBJ1-2; 7 nucleotides agree with TRBD1. Germline assignment: CDR1 MNHEY and CDR2 SMNVEV (reference sequence). The CDR3 is made up of 14 amino acids. With V trimmed by 6 bases and J by 4 bases, 8 bases remained unmatched. This CDR3 reads CASRNQGGVYGYTF. The CDR3 DNA sequence: TGTGCCAGCAGGAATCAGGGGGGGGTCTATGGCTACACCTTC.

This clonotype was counted many times. The chain has TRBV9 and TRBJ2-1; unclear D gene. V was clipped by 4 bases and J by 4 bases, with 6 bases between them. The CDR3 contains 12 residues. Germline CDR1 and CDR2: SGDLS and YYNGEE. The CDR3: CASSPQYNEQFF. The CDR3 coding sequence is TGTGCCAGCAGCCCCCAGTACAATGAGCAGTTCTTC.

The table lists this clonotype with many counts. The V call is TRBV7-9, the J call TRBJ2-6; D possibly corresponds to TRBD1 (6 bases). V dropped 0 bases and J dropped 4 bases, with 13 bases sitting between them. This CDR3 has 17 amino acids. Germline loops: CDR1 SEHNR, CDR2 FQNEAQ (reference sequence). The CDR3 here is CASSLARGTPGANVLTF. CDR3 in DNA: TGTGCCAGCAGCTTAGCGCGAGGGACACCCGGGGCCAACGTCCTGACTTTC.

Ten or more counts support this clonotype. The rearrangement uses TRBV12-3 or TRBV12-4 and TRBJ2-5; no definite D call. The V end lost 1 base, the J end lost 3 bases, and 6 bases lay between the germline ends. The CDR3 consists of 13 residues. The CDR3 reads CASSLGSEETQYF. CDR3 in DNA: TGTGCCAGCAGTTTAGGCTCAGAAGAGACCCAGTACTTC.

J is TRBJ2-5 and V is TRBV28; D possibly corresponds to TRBD1 (5 bases). V was pared by 2 bases and J by 10 bases, with 17 bases between. The CDR3 has 14 amino acids. Per the germline V gene, CDR1 is MDHEN and CDR2 is SYDVKM. The CDR3 here is CASSLRGHPGNQYF. The CDR3 coding sequence is TGTGCCAGCAGTTTACGAGGACACCCAGGGAACCAGTACTTC. The complete variable domain, with remaining parts taken from reference TRBV28 and TRBJ2-5, reads DVKVTQSSRYLVKRTGEKVFLECVQDMDHENMFWYRQDPGLGLRLIYFSYDVKMKEKGDIPEGYSVSREKKERFSLILESASTNQTSMYLCASSLRGHPGNQYFGPGTRLLVL.

The V call is TRBV24-1, the J call TRBJ2-7; TRBD2 matches 7 bases. The germline V gene has CDR1 KGHDR and CDR2 SFDVKD. This CDR3 is built from 15 residues. V shed 4 bases and J 5 bases; nucleotides not matched to a gene: 10. Written as DNA, the CDR3 is TGTGCCACCAGTGACCGGATGGGGGGGAAGGACGAGCAGTACTTC. The encoded protein is CATSDRMGGKDEQYF.

This clonotype was seen at least ten times. The rearrangement links TRBV12-3 or TRBV12-4 to TRBJ2-7, with 8 bases aligning to TRBD2. The CDR3 contains 14 residues. The ends lost 0 bases at V and 3 bases at J; junction bases unmatched: 1. The CDR3 bases are TGTGCCAGCAGTTTAGCTCGGGGGGGCTACGAGCAGTACTTC. This codes for CASSLARGGYEQYF.